A selection of T cell receptor beta chains follows, all from one sample in a study of spatial heterogeneity in lung cancer. TCRdb independently ran MiXCR on the 5' RACE reads; one entry per CDR3 protein. The data contain about 38,000 distinct CDR3 sequences, about 5% of them seen just once; the ten biggest clones take up 20% to 30%. The source material was PBMCs, sampled at surgery. The receptors shown here come from a female donor with early-stage non-small cell lung cancer. Each CDR3 is given without its conserved first and last residue. The size entry is marked missing in some rows and otherwise reads once, few, many or a size class.

abundance	v_gene	j_gene	CDR3aa
-	TRBV6-2/TRBV6-3	TRBJ2-7	ASSGQTSSYEQY
many	TRBV12-3/TRBV12-4	TRBJ2-3	ASSRGTDTQY
many	TRBV7-2	TRBJ1-5	ASSPGRISDQPQH
many	TRBV6-2/TRBV6-3	TRBJ1-1	ASSYWRGTEAF
many	TRBV20-1	TRBJ1-1	SACQGNTEAF
-	TRBV28	TRBJ2-7	ASSLLPYEQY
-	TRBV4-1	TRBJ2-5	ASSSRLAGVTQETQY
medium-sized	TRBV20-1	TRBJ1-6	SAIDRHNSPLH
many	TRBV20-1	TRBJ2-5	SARDSGQETQY
many	TRBV12-3/TRBV12-4	TRBJ2-2	AAGTMNTGELF
many	TRBV7-2	TRBJ1-1	ASGRDGEAF
many	TRBV28	TRBJ2-7	ASRGTGTDTYEQY
-	TRBV4-3	TRBJ1-4	ASSKTGGTTNEKLF
many	TRBV2	TRBJ1-5	ASRLQDYQPQH
many	TRBV27	TRBJ2-7	ASSLAPQGLGTYEQY
many	TRBV6-1	TRBJ1-1	ASRRAENTEAF
many	TRBV19	TRBJ2-3	ASRPFGPGAIGTDTQY
-	TRBV6-5	TRBJ1-3	ASRSQTEYWKPIY
few	TRBV20-1	TRBJ2-7	SATGQDYEQY
few	TRBV6-5	TRBJ2-7	ASSYTRSSYEQY
many	TRBV6-5	TRBJ1-1	ASSYPPGVGIQGRLTEAF
many	TRBV28	TRBJ1-2	ASSDHYGYT